What follows describes a single T cell receptor beta chain. Method: immunoSEQ multiplex PCR; TCRdb's copy keeps in-frame clones and lacks some. The data hold tens of thousands of clones, with about 86% observed a single time. The data are from a study of blood T cell repertoires in COVID-19. Study-level information: The United States, Italy and Spain provided the acute and convalescent COVID-19 samples.

Per germline, CDR1 SGHRS and CDR2 YFSETQ. Losses at the gene ends were 1 base for V and 1 base for J; bases not matched to a gene: 3. The CDR3 is made up of 16 amino acids. Specimen: peripheral blood. The chain recombines TRBV5-1 with TRBJ2-3; TRBD2 matches 10 bases. The source is a middle-aged man with active COVID-19. The CDR3 is CASSLTSGVGTDTQYF. The CDR3 DNA sequence: TGCGCCAGCAGCTTGACTAGCGGGGTTGGCACAGATACGCAGTATTTT.